This T cell receptor (beta chain) was captured by sequencing in a study of Graves' ophthalmopathy and Graves' hyperthyroidism. Study overall: Upon initial diagnosis and before any treatment, peripheral blood was collected. Study-wide points: Appearing in blood as well were most expanded thyroid clonotypes above 0.001 frequency. Ophthalmopathy was separated from stable hyperthyroidism by a 13-signature model with around 89% sensitivity and around 81% specificity.

Researchers took RNA transcripts and amplified TCR beta CDR3 regions from them. RT-PCR in the first round used HTBI primers; a second-round multiplex PCR followed. TCRdb re-called the multiplex PCR reads with MiXCR, one entry per CDR3 protein. The profile shows approximately 640,000 distinct CDR3 sequences, roughly 39% of them singletons. The PBMC fraction was derived from 9 to 10 ml of fresh peripheral blood. For this clonotype: Its antigen is not known.

The CDR3 contains 16 residues. Per the germline V gene, CDR1 is SEHNR and CDR2 is FQNEAQ (reference sequence). J gave up 7 bases and V 1 base, and 7 bases lay outside the gene matches. The clonotype was recovered from an adult man with Graves' ophthalmopathy. This chain links TRBV7-9 with TRBJ2-1; 10 bases are shared with TRBD2. The sample taken for sequencing was peripheral blood. The CDR3 region is CASSLGTAGGPNEQFF. The DNA of the CDR3 is TGTGCCAGCAGCTTAGGAACAGCGGGGGGGCCTAATGAGCAGTTCTTC. The full variable domain, rest sourced from reference TRBV7-9 and TRBJ2-1, is DTGVSQNPRHKITKRGQNVTFRCDPISEHNRLYWYRQTLGQGPEFLTYFQNEAQLEKSRLLSDRFSAERPKGSFSTLEIQRTEQGDSAMYLCASSLGTAGGPNEQFFGPGTRLTVL.